What follows describes a single TCR beta chain. The data were taken from a study of Ad26.COV2.S vaccination and SARS-CoV-2 variants. Across the whole study: Participants got Ad26.COV2.S intramuscularly, once or twice 56 days apart.

Stated treatment: 15 to 20 received Ad26.COV2.S at low or high dose, single or two shots; about 5 received placebo; per-sample allocation not given. On day 63 after the first injection, vaccine and placebo recipients gave samples. Some clones are missing from TCRdb's copy, which holds only in-frame ones; the method was immunoSEQ multiplex PCR. This table holds 360,000 or so clones, around nine tenths found once. This CDR3 has 14 amino acids. Germline CDR1 and CDR2: LNHNV and YYDKDF (reference sequence). Deletions cut 2 bases from V and 2 bases from J, with 9 bases between. The sequencing here drew on peripheral blood, taken in a trial of Ad26.COV2.S vaccine versus placebo. The clonotype originates from a person between 18 and 60 years old who received the Ad26.COV2.S COVID-19 vaccine or a placebo. The chain couples TRBV15 to TRBJ2-5; maybe TRBD2 (5 bases). In DNA form, the CDR3 reads TGTGCCACCAGCAGAACTAGGACGCAAGAGACCCAGTACTTC. Encoded protein: CATSRTRTQETQYF.